The 4 T cell receptor beta chains presented below share a single source sample, sequenced in a study of T cells after yellow fever vaccination. TCRdb independently ran MiXCR on the 5' RACE reads; one entry per CDR3 protein. The table records some 600,000 distinct CDR3 sequences, about 17% of them present only once. Sequenced here: PBMCs, sampled around 5 days after the first yellow fever vaccination. The origin of the receptors is a man between 18 and 29 years old who received the YFV17D yellow fever vaccine.

The rearrangement joins TRBV15 to TRBJ1-5; TRBD1 matches at 8 bases. With V trimmed by 5 bases and J by 3 bases, 3 bases remained unmatched. Per germline, CDR1 LNHNV and CDR2 YYDKDF (reference sequence). The CDR3 is 14 amino acids. CDR3 nucleotides: TGTGCCACCAGCGGGACAGGACTCAATCAGCCCCAGCATTTT. Its translation is CATSGTGLNQPQHF.

The chain is built from TRBV6-2 or TRBV6-3 and TRBJ2-2; tentative D call: TRBD1 (5 bases). Trimming removed 7 bases at V and 7 bases at J, with 19 bases between. The CDR3 consists of 15 residues. Germline CDR1 MNHEY, CDR2 SVGEGT. The CDR3 sequence: CASTSADKGRGELFF. The CDR3, as DNA: TGTGCCAGCACCTCTGCGGACAAAGGGCGCGGGGAGCTGTTTTTT.

The rearrangement joins TRBV30 to TRBJ2-5; 11 nucleotides agree with TRBD2. The CDR3 has 16 residues. Germline CDR1 GTSNPN, CDR2 SVGIG (reference sequence). The ends lost 2 bases at V and 5 bases at J; junction bases unmatched: 10. The CDR3 reads CAWSPGLAVGRETQYF. The CDR3 region has the DNA TGTGCCTGGAGTCCGGGACTAGCGGTGGGGCGGGAGACCCAGTACTTC.

The rearrangement links TRBV5-6 to TRBJ2-1; TRBD2 aligns across 7 bases. J was trimmed by 7 bases and V by 3 bases; bases with no gene match: 13. This CDR3 has 16 residues. Germline V lookup: CDR1 SGHDT, CDR2 YYEEEE. The CDR3 sequence is CASSSSETSPRNEQFF. CDR3 bases: TGTGCCAGCAGCTCGTCCGAGACTAGCCCTCGGAATGAGCAGTTCTTC.